The rows below give T cell receptor beta chains drawn from one sample of a study of CD8+ T cells in alopecia areata. The protocol was immunoSEQ multiplex PCR, while the TCRdb copy is restricted to in-frame clones and leaves out a portion. This table has some 170,000 clones, roughly 65% appearing once. Sample: CD4+ T cells sorted from blood, taken at week 0. These receptor sequences come from a human donor with alopecia areata. The CDR3 runs from the conserved cysteine through the conserved F or W. D genes are given only for firm matches. The size entry is marked missing in some rows and otherwise reads once, few, many or a size class.

j_call d_call clone_size v_call cdr3_nt cdr3_aa
TRBJ2-5 TRBD2 few TRBV5-1 TGCGCCAGCAGCTTGGCCGGGAGGGGAGCCTCCCAAGAGACCCAGTACTTC CASSLAGRGASQETQYF
TRBJ2-7 TRBD2 few TRBV29-1 TGCAGCGTTAGCGGGGGGCCGACCTACGAGCAGTACTTC CSVSGGPTYEQYF
TRBJ1-5 TRBD1 - TRBV7-2 TGTGCCAGCAGCTTCCGGGACAGGGATGCTCAGCCCCAGCATTTT CASSFRDRDAQPQHF
TRBJ1-2 - - TRBV4-3 TGCGCCAGCAGCCAAGATTGGGCAGCAAACTATGGCTACACCTTC CASSQDWAANYGYTF
TRBJ2-3 TRBD2 - TRBV5-6 TGTGCCAGCAGCTCAGCTGGGCTAGCGGGGGGGCCTAGCACAGATACGCAGTATTTT CASSSAGLAGGPSTDTQYF
TRBJ2-3 TRBD1 - TRBV7-9 TGTGCCAGCAGCTATGCAATACAGGGGCCAGATACGCAGTATTTT CASSYAIQGPDTQYF
TRBJ2-5 - few TRBV2 TGTGCCAGCAGTGGAGATCAAGAGACCCAGTACTTC CASSGDQETQYF
TRBJ2-3 - once TRBV2 TGTGCCAGCAGTGAAGTGGGCACAGATACGCAGTATTTT CASSEVGTDTQYF
TRBJ2-1 - - TRBV20-1 TGCAGTGCTAGATTCGGAGATGAGCAGTTCTTC CSARFGDEQFF
TRBJ1-2 - - TRBV29-1 TGCAGCGTTGTTCTGCAAGGGGTTACTGGCTACACCTTC CSVVLQGVTGYTF
TRBJ1-2 - - TRBV7-9 TGTGCCAGCAGCTTATCCGACAGGACTAACTATGGCTACACCTTC CASSLSDRTNYGYTF
TRBJ2-1 TRBD1 - TRBV13 TGTGCCAGCAGCCCCCGGACAGGGACCTACAATGAGCAGTTCTTC CASSPRTGTYNEQFF
TRBJ2-5 TRBD1 few TRBV30 TGTGCCTGGAGGGAAGGGACAGGACAAGAGACCCAGTACTTC CAWREGTGQETQYF
TRBJ2-2 - few TRBV14 TGTGCCAGCAGCCGAGAGAACACCGGGGAGCTGTTTTTT CASSRENTGELFF
TRBJ2-4 TRBD1 - TRBV4-3 TGCGCCAGCAGCCAAGATCTCGGGACAGGGCGCGCCAAAAACATTCAGTACTTC CASSQDLGTGRAKNIQYF
TRBJ2-7 TRBD2 - TRBV4-3 TGCGCCAGCAGCCGTGCCCTAGCGGGGATTTACGAGCAGTACTTC CASSRALAGIYEQYF
TRBJ2-3 - - TRBV4-3 TGCGCCAGCAGCCAAGACTGGGCTAGCACAGATACGCAGTATTTT CASSQDWASTDTQYF
TRBJ1-1 - - TRBV29-1 TGCAGCGTTGAGCGACGGCTTAACACTGAAGCTTTCTTT CSVERRLNTEAFF
TRBJ1-5 - few TRBV4-3 TGCGCCAGCAGCCTATATGCAGGAGGAGGCAATCAGCCCCAGCATTTT CASSLYAGGGNQPQHF
TRBJ1-2 TRBD1 - TRBV4-3 TGCGCCAGCAGCCAAGGCTGGGACAGGGGAAGGGGTGGCTACACCTTC CASSQGWDRGRGGYTF
TRBJ2-1 - - TRBV4-1 TGTGCCAGCAGCCCCTCGGGGGGCACCTACAATGAGCAGTTCTTC CASSPSGGTYNEQFF
TRBJ1-2 TRBD1 once TRBV18 TGTGCCAGCTCACCCCGCGAGGGACAGGGAGTGTATGGCTACACCTTC CASSPREGQGVYGYTF
TRBJ2-7 - - TRBV7-3 TGTGCCAGCAGCCCCGCCGGGTACGAGCAGTACTTC CASSPAGYEQYF
TRBJ2-1 - few TRBV9 TGTGCCAGCACCGGAGACAGGCCCGACTCCTACAATGAGCAGTTCTTC CASTGDRPDSYNEQFF
TRBJ2-1 TRBD2 once TRBV11-2 TGTGCCAGCAGCTTTAGCGGGGGGCCTTACAATGAGCAGTTCTTC CASSFSGGPYNEQFF
TRBJ2-7 - - TRBV29-1 TGCAGCGTGGGGACGACAGCCTACGAGCAGTACTTC CSVGTTAYEQYF
TRBJ2-7 - - TRBV25-1 TGTGCCAGCAGTGAATACGGGCTCTACGAGCAGTACTTC CASSEYGLYEQYF
TRBJ2-3 TRBD1 - TRBV6-6 TGTGCCAGCAGTTACCGTCAGGGGGCCCCCACAGATACGCAGTATTTT CASSYRQGAPTDTQYF